This entry lists 8 T cell receptor beta chains sequenced from one sample in a study of blood T cell repertoires in COVID-19. This table comes from immunoSEQ multiplex PCR, and its TCRdb copy is limited to in-frame clones, with some not included. The top ten hold 1.5% to 2% of the sample, which has around 250,000 clones, around 83% seen once. Specimen: peripheral blood. These receptors were obtained from a man aged 25-45 years who had recovered from COVID-19.

The V call is TRBV5-8, the J call TRBJ1-1, with a tentative D call TRBD1 (6 bases). V was shortened by 5 bases and J by 5 bases, with 16 bases between the two germline ends. The germline V gene has CDR1 SGHTS and CDR2 YDEGEE. The CDR3 extends over 14 amino acids. The CDR3 here is CASRSKQGITEAFF. In DNA form, the CDR3 reads TGTGCCAGCAGATCCAAACAGGGAATTACTGAAGCTTTCTTT. The variable domain in full, completed from reference TRBV5-8 and TRBJ1-1, reads EAGVTQSPTHLIKTRGQQATLRCSPISGHTSVYWYQQALGLGLQFLLWYDEGEERNRGNFPPRFSGRQFPNYSSELNVNALELEDSALYLCASRSKQGITEAFFGQGTRLTVV.

The CDR3 DNA reads TGTGCCAGCAGTGATATGGCCGGGAAAGGGTACAATGAGCAGTTCTTC. It yields the protein CASSDMAGKGYNEQFF. The chain employs TRBV2 and TRBJ2-1, with D maybe TRBD2 (5 bases). The germline CDR1 and CDR2 sequences are SNHLY and FYNNEI. The CDR3 extends over 16 amino acids. The V end lost 3 bases, the J end lost 4 bases, and 16 bases lay between the germline ends.

This chain uses TRBV12-5 with TRBJ2-4, with no clear D. The germline gives CDR1 LGHNT, CDR2 FRNRAP. V was clipped by 7 bases and J by 9 bases, with 10 bases between them. CDR3 length: 11 residues. CDR3 sequence: CASALSGIQYF. In DNA form, the CDR3 reads TGTGCTAGTGCCCTGAGTGGCATTCAGTACTTC.

The chain is built from TRBV9 and TRBJ1-6; D remains unclear. The CDR3 consists of 14 residues. CDR1 SGDLS and CDR2 YYNGEE come from the germline V gene. The ends were cut back, 2 bases at V and 10 bases at J, with 13 bases in the middle. The CDR3 sequence: CASSVDDIYSPLHF. The CDR3 nucleotides are TGTGCCAGCAGCGTCGATGACATATACTCACCCCTCCACTTT.

The chain couples TRBV7-6 to TRBJ2-2; 7 bases are shared with TRBD2. With V trimmed by 1 base and J by 4 bases, 12 bases remained unmatched. The germline gives CDR1 SGHVS, CDR2 FNYEAQ. This CDR3 contains 18 residues. The CDR3 nucleotides read TGTGCCAGCAGCTTAGAGTCGGGCCGCCCGGGGGGCACCGGGGAGCTGTTTTTT. Its translation is CASSLESGRPGGTGELFF.

This chain links TRBV9 with TRBJ1-6; maybe TRBD1 (5 bases). V lost 0 bases to trimming and J lost 10 bases, with 14 bases between them. The CDR3 has 15 amino acids. Germline CDR1 SGDLS, CDR2 YYNGEE. The CDR3 is CASSVDGGRGSPLHF. The CDR3 DNA reads as TGTGCCAGCAGCGTAGACGGGGGACGGGGGTCACCCCTCCACTTT.

This clone was counted a single time. The sample carries other DNA sequences with the same CDR3. This chain joins TRBV2 and TRBJ2-7, with 11 nucleotides matching TRBD2. Germline CDR1 and CDR2: SNHLY and FYNNEI. This CDR3 is built from 15 residues. The trim removed 6 bases at V and 4 bases at J, leaving 8 bases unmatched. CDR3 nucleotide sequence: TGTGCCAGCAGGGGACTAGCGGCGTCCACTTACGAGCAGTACTTC. Its translation: CASRGLAASTYEQYF.

The rearrangement uses TRBV11-1 and TRBJ1-2, with 10 bases lining up with TRBD1. The CDR3 runs to 15 residues. Germline V gives CDR1 SGHAT, CDR2 FQDESV (reference sequence). With 4 bases clipped from V and 6 bases from J, the junction kept 8 bases outside the gene matches. CDR3 DNA sequence: TGTGCCAGCAGCTCCCAACCGGGACAGGGGCATGGCTACACCTTC. Translating gives CASSSQPGQGHGYTF. The entire variable domain, with the rest obtained from reference TRBV11-1 and TRBJ1-2, is as follows: EAEVAQSPRYKITEKSQAVAFWCDPISGHATLYWYRQILGQGPELLVQFQDESVVDDSQLPKDRFSAERLKGVDSTLKIQPAELGDSAMYLCASSSQPGQGHGYTFGSGTRLTVV.